This entry concerns a single TCR beta chain. This specimen comes from a study of T cell changes during pregnancy in multiple sclerosis. Germline lookup yields CDR1 SQVTM and CDR2 ANQGSEA. V lost 3 bases to trimming and J lost 8 bases; unmatched junction nucleotides: 12. The CDR3 runs to 14 residues. Measured with immunoSEQ multiplex PCR; TCRdb has only the in-frame clones, and not every one. The sample contains fewer than 150,000 clones, approximately 96% of which appear only once. The sequence derives from a female donor with multiple sclerosis, enrolled in a pregnancy study. The chain links TRBV29-1 to TRBJ1-2; TRBD1 matches at 7 bases. The sequences come from peripheral blood, collected after pregnancy. The DNA for the CDR3 is TGCAGCGTTGATGGAGAGACAGGGTGGGGGGGCTACACCTTC. Translated: CSVDGETGWGGYTF.